This entry concerns a single T cell receptor (beta chain). The sample is drawn from a study of blood T cell repertoires in COVID-19. Recovered status applied to Cohort 3 donors who had two consecutive negative PCRs. It also applied to those with clearance or with symptom resolution. Assay used: immunoSEQ multiplex PCR; TCRdb lists only in-frame clones, some missing. The repertoire holds roughly 300,000 clones, with 80% to 95% as singletons. The sample taken for sequencing was PBMCs or T cells enriched from blood (not recorded which). This receptor was obtained from a woman in her 30s who had recovered from COVID-19.

DNA for the CDR3: TGCAGCGTTCGGACTCTGGGCACTGAAGCTTTCTTT. It codes for CSVRTLGTEAFF. This chain uses TRBV29-1 with TRBJ1-1, with D unresolved. With 5 bases removed from V and 4 bases from J, the gap between germline ends came to 11 bases. The CDR3 contains 12 residues. The germline V gene has CDR1 SQVTM and CDR2 ANQGSEA. The entire variable domain, with the rest obtained from reference TRBV29-1 and TRBJ1-1, is as follows: SAVISQKPSRDICQRGTSLTIQCQVDSQVTMMFWYRQQPGQSLTLIATANQGSEATYESGFVIDKFPISRPNLTFSTLTVSNMSPEDSSIYLCSVRTLGTEAFFGQGTRLTVV.